This TCR beta chain was sequenced in a study of T-cell reconstitution after alpha-beta-depleted transplantation in children. The table lists this clonotype with a few counts. V lost 5 bases, J lost 4 bases, and 12 bases lay in between. Germline V gene data show CDR1 as MNHEY and CDR2 as SVGAGI. This CDR3 comprises 14 residues. A TCRbeta library incorporating unique molecular identifiers was prepared. MiXCR was run by TCRdb on the PCR reads, yielding one entry per CDR3 protein. This table holds about 500,000 distinct CDR3 sequences, 30% to 35% found once. The sequenced sample was PBMCs from the stem cell graft donor, obtained from the stem cell graft. The chain uses TRBV6-5 and TRBJ2-1; D possibly corresponds to TRBD2 (6 bases). This TCR derives from a human donor who donated a stem cell graft to a child with aplastic anemia. This CDR3 is CASSPLATYNEQFF. The CDR3 nucleotides read TGTGCCAGCAGTCCTCTAGCGACTTACAATGAGCAGTTCTTC.